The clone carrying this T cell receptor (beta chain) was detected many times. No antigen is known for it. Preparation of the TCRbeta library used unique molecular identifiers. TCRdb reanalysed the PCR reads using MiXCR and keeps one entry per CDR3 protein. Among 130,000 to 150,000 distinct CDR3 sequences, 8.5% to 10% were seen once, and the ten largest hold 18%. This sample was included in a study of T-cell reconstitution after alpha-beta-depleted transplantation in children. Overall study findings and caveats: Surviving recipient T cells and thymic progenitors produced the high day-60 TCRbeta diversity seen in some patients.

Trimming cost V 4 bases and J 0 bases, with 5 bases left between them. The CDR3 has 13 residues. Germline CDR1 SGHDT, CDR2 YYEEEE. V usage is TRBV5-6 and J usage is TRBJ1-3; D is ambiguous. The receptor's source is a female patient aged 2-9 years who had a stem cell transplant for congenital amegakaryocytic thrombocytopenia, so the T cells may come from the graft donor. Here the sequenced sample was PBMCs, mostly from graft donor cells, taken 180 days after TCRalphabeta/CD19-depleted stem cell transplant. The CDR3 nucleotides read TGTGCCAGCAGCCCTATCTCTGGAAACACCATATATTTT. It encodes CASSPISGNTIYF.